Each of the 26 T cell receptor beta chains below was sequenced from the same sample in a study of OX40 agonist ivuxolimab in advanced cancers. Profiling relied on immunoSEQ multiplex PCR, and the TCRdb table lists in-frame clones only, not all of them. The table lists more than 55,000 clones, 87% of them singletons. The sequencing used CD4+ or CD8+ T cells sorted from blood, collected in a trial of the OX40 agonist ivuxolimab. Source of these receptors: an adult with an advanced solid tumor such as melanoma, head and neck, liver or kidney cancer.

The V gene is TRBV28, the J gene TRBJ2-2; 9 nucleotides agree with TRBD2. V trimming: 6 bases; J trimming: 3 bases; junction bases outside the gene matches: 8. The CDR3 has 16 amino acids. Germline V CDR1 and CDR2: MDHEN, SYDVKM. This CDR3 reads CASSRLSGSDTGELFF. CDR3 DNA: TGTGCCAGCAGCAGACTTAGCGGGAGCGACACCGGGGAGCTGTTTTTT.

The V call is TRBV5-1, the J call TRBJ2-2; D is perhaps TRBD2 (7 bases). The CDR3 consists of 15 residues. The germline gives CDR1 SGHRS, CDR2 YFSETQ. Trimming cost V 0 bases and J 6 bases, with 12 bases left between them. CDR3 loop: CASSLVRGAAGELFF. CDR3 in DNA: TGCGCCAGCAGCTTGGTTCGGGGGGCAGCCGGGGAGCTGTTTTTT.

The chain uses TRBV29-1 and TRBJ2-7; 8 bases are a match to TRBD1. The length of the CDR3 is 17 residues. The germline V gene has CDR1 SQVTM and CDR2 ANQGSEA. The V gene end was trimmed by 4 bases and the J gene end by 2 bases; junction bases not matched to a gene: 16. Here the CDR3 DNA reads TGCAGCGTTGCCGGGCAGGGGGCGACAACGGGCACCTACGAGCAGTACTTC. Translation gives CSVAGQGATTGTYEQYF.

There are a few counts of this clone. This chain connects TRBV9 to TRBJ2-5; D is perhaps TRBD1 or TRBD2 (5 bases each). Germline V gene lookup returns CDR1 SGDLS and CDR2 YYNGEE. The CDR3 has 15 amino acids. Trimming stripped 2 bases from V and 5 bases from J, with 16 bases between. The CDR3 sequence: CASSVGTLLRETQYF. Written as DNA, the CDR3 is TGTGCCAGCAGCGTCGGGACCCTGCTTCGGGAGACCCAGTACTTC.

The genes are TRBV6-5 and TRBJ2-7; 8 nucleotides align to TRBD1. Germline V gene sequence: CDR1 MNHEY, CDR2 SVGAGI. This CDR3 region has 15 residues. The junction had 10 bases not matched to a gene; V was cut back by 5 bases and J by 4 bases. The chain's CDR3 is CASSGPGRGQYEQYF. The CDR3 region has the DNA TGTGCCAGCAGTGGACCGGGCAGGGGGCAATACGAGCAGTACTTC.

This clone showed up just once. The chain is built from TRBV28 and TRBJ2-2; 7 positions match TRBD1. V was clipped by 11 bases and J by 4 bases; unmatched bases: 13. The germline gives CDR1 MDHEN, CDR2 SYDVKM. The CDR3 has 15 residues. In nucleotides, the CDR3 is TGTGCCGGAAAAAGACAGGGTTTGGGCACCGGGGAGCTGTTTTTT. Translation gives CAGKRQGLGTGELFF. Combining the CDR3 with reference TRBV28 and TRBJ2-2 gives the whole variable domain DVKVTQSSRYLVKRTGEKVFLECVQDMDHENMFWYRQDPGLGLRLIYFSYDVKMKEKGDIPEGYSVSREKKERFSLILESASTNQTSMYLCAGKRQGLGTGELFFGEGSRLTVL.

The rearrangement joins TRBV10-3 to TRBJ1-1; D perhaps matches TRBD1 (5 bases). CDR1 ENHRY and CDR2 SYGVKD come from the germline V gene. This CDR3 has 12 amino acids. The V gene lost 7 bases and the J gene lost 10 bases, with 16 bases spanning the gap. In nucleotides, the CDR3 is TGTGCCATCAAAGGGGACGGCGTCAGAGCTTTCTTT. This sequence encodes CAIKGDGVRAFF.

The V call is TRBV30, the J call TRBJ2-5; D possibly uses TRBD1 or TRBD2 (5 bases each). The V end lost 0 bases, the J end lost 0 bases, and 17 bases lay between the germline ends. CDR1 and CDR2 from the germline V gene are GTSNPN and SVGIG (reference sequence). The CDR3 sequence is 17 residues long. CDR3 DNA sequence: TGTGCCTGGAGTGTACGTCGGGGCTCAAGGGACCAAGAGACCCAGTACTTC. Its translation: CAWSVRRGSRDQETQYF.

This chain uses TRBV28 with TRBJ1-5, with TRBD1 as a possible D gene (6 bases). Germline loops: CDR1 MDHEN, CDR2 SYDVKM. The CDR3 has 14 residues. Trimming cost V 4 bases and J 6 bases, with 13 bases left between them. This CDR3 reads CASSSTGMAQPQHF. CDR3 DNA sequence: TGTGCCAGCAGTTCCACAGGGATGGCTCAGCCCCAGCATTTT.

V and J are TRBV30 and TRBJ2-7; no reliable D call. Germline V gene lookup returns CDR1 GTSNPN and CDR2 SVGIG (reference sequence). The ends were cut back, 3 bases at V and 4 bases at J, with 19 bases in the middle. The CDR3 covers 15 residues. This chain's CDR3 is CAWRAGSRIGYEQYF. DNA for the CDR3: TGTGCCTGGAGGGCCGGGTCTAGGATCGGGTACGAGCAGTACTTC.

The J gene is TRBJ2-3, the V gene TRBV9; 9 bases agree with TRBD2. This CDR3 comprises 16 residues. J gave up 6 bases and V 2 bases, and 10 bases lay outside the gene matches. Germline V gene lookup returns CDR1 SGDLS and CDR2 YYNGEE. In DNA, the CDR3 is TGTGCCAGCAGCGTGGTTAGCGGGAGAGTAGGGGATACGCAGTATTTT. Its translation: CASSVVSGRVGDTQYF.

The chain recombines TRBV19 with TRBJ1-5; 7 nucleotides align to TRBD1. Germline CDR1 and CDR2: LNHDA and SQIVND (reference sequence). The CDR3 sequence is 13 residues long. V trimming: 8 bases; J trimming: 2 bases; junction bases outside the gene matches: 3. In DNA, the CDR3 is TGTGCCAGTGGCGGACAGGGCAATCAGCCCCAGCATTTT. Its translation: CASGGQGNQPQHF.

The chain joins TRBV2 to TRBJ2-3; tentative D call: TRBD2 (6 bases). CDR3 length: 14 residues. V was pared by 8 bases and J by 0 bases, with 12 bases between. Germline V CDR1 and CDR2: SNHLY, FYNNEI. CDR3 DNA sequence: TGTGCCAGCGGGCTAAGCGGGAGCACAGATACGCAGTATTTT. It yields the protein CASGLSGSTDTQYF. Drawing the rest from reference TRBV2 and TRBJ2-3, the complete variable domain is EPEVTQTPSHQVTQMGQEVILRCVPISNHLYFYWYRQILGQKVEFLVSFYNNEISEKSEIFDDQFSVERPDGSNFTLKIRSTKLEDSAMYFCASGLSGSTDTQYFGPGTRLTVL.

This clone was counted once. The rearrangement links TRBV28 to TRBJ2-6, with TRBD1 matching over 7 bases. The germline gives CDR1 MDHEN, CDR2 SYDVKM. The CDR3 is 15 residues long. V gave up 8 bases and J gave up 0 bases; unmatched junction bases: 4. This CDR3 reads CASEDRLSGANVLTF. For the CDR3, the DNA is TGTGCCAGCGAGGACAGGCTCTCTGGGGCCAACGTCCTGACTTTC.

This clone appeared a single time. The chain links TRBV10-1 to TRBJ2-7; tentative D call: TRBD2 (6 bases). Germline V lookup: CDR1 WNHNN, CDR2 SYGVQD (reference sequence). V was clipped by 0 bases and J by 7 bases, with 16 bases between them. The CDR3 consists of 15 residues. CDR3 sequence: CASSESGRGAGEQYF. In DNA, the CDR3 is TGCGCCAGCAGTGAGTCTGGGCGGGGCGCCGGAGAGCAGTACTTC.

The chain couples TRBV7-7 to TRBJ2-1; 13 bases map to TRBD2. CDR3 size: 15 residues. Germline V CDR1 and CDR2: SSHAT, FNYEAQ (reference sequence). After removal of 3 bases from V and 10 bases from J, the junction contained 6 bases not matched to a gene. CDR3 coding DNA: TGTGCCAGCAGCTTCGGACTAGCGGGAGTCGAGGAGCAGTTCTTC. Encoded protein: CASSFGLAGVEEQFF.

The chain recombines TRBV13 with TRBJ2-7, with TRBD2 as a possible D gene (6 bases). The ends were cut back, 8 bases at V and 5 bases at J, with 19 bases in the middle. This CDR3 has 14 residues. The germline V gene encodes CDR1 PRHDT and CDR2 FYEKMQ (reference sequence). CDR3 sequence reads: CASWRSGRRNEQYF. CDR3 DNA: TGTGCCAGCTGGAGATCCGGGAGAAGGAACGAGCAGTACTTC.

V and J are TRBV4-2 and TRBJ2-3; TRBD2 matches 9 bases. J was trimmed by 4 bases and V by 4 bases; bases with no gene match: 9. This CDR3 has 16 amino acids. Germline lookup yields CDR1 LGHNA and CDR2 YNFKEQ. The CDR3: CASSRNELAGSDTQYF. In DNA form, the CDR3 reads TGTGCCAGCAGCCGAAACGAACTAGCGGGCTCAGATACGCAGTATTTT.

The CDR3 region has the DNA TGTGCCAGCAGCCCCAGACAAGGCGACAAAGCTTTCTTT. Translated: CASSPRQGDKAFF. The chain couples TRBV7-3 to TRBJ1-1; D ambiguous. Germline CDR1 SGHTA, CDR2 FQGTGA. The V gene lost 5 bases and the J gene lost 9 bases, with 16 bases spanning the gap. There are 13 residues in the CDR3.

The V and J genes are TRBV2 and TRBJ1-1; D unresolved. Trimming removed 6 bases at V and 1 base at J, with 15 bases between. This CDR3 comprises 15 residues. CDR1 and CDR2 (germline): SNHLY, FYNNEI. The CDR3: CASSPGLARNTEAFF. The DNA of the CDR3 is TGTGCCAGCAGCCCAGGTCTTGCCCGGAACACTGAAGCTTTCTTT.

The rearrangement links TRBV6-5 to TRBJ1-2; TRBD1 might be the D (5 bases). The V end lost 0 bases, the J end lost 2 bases, and 10 bases lay between the germline ends. Germline lookup yields CDR1 MNHEY and CDR2 SVGAGI. The CDR3 length is 15 residues. For the CDR3, the DNA is TGTGCCAGCAGTTACTCGGGGACGGTCAACTATGGCTACACCTTC. Protein: CASSYSGTVNYGYTF.

The chain is built from TRBV4-3 and TRBJ2-1; 15 positions agree with TRBD2. The V and J ends lost 5 bases and 8 bases, in that order; junction bases with no gene match: 7. The CDR3 is made up of 16 amino acids. CDR1 is LGHNA and CDR2 is YSLEER in the germline V gene. This chain's CDR3 is CASSFGLAGGIYEQFF. The DNA of the CDR3 is TGCGCCAGCAGCTTCGGACTAGCGGGGGGGATTTATGAGCAGTTCTTC.

This clone was seen a few times. This chain connects TRBV9 to TRBJ1-2; D possibly corresponds to TRBD1 (6 bases). The V end lost 4 bases, the J end lost 2 bases, and 12 bases lay between the germline ends. Germline V gene data show CDR1 as SGDLS and CDR2 as YYNGEE. The CDR3 runs 14 residues. CDR3: CASSPRTENYGYTF. In DNA, the CDR3 is TGTGCCAGCAGCCCGCGGACAGAGAACTATGGCTACACCTTC.

The V and J genes are TRBV5-1 and TRBJ2-1; 10 nucleotides match TRBD2. There are 16 residues in the CDR3. Germline assignment: CDR1 SGHRS and CDR2 YFSETQ. The V segment lost 0 bases and the J segment 9 bases; nucleotides outside the gene matches: 9. CDR3: CASSLGSGRASFEQFF. The CDR3 DNA reads TGCGCCAGCAGCTTGGGGAGCGGGAGGGCCAGTTTTGAGCAGTTCTTC.

The chain carries TRBV7-8 and TRBJ1-5; D is ambiguous. The CDR3 is 14 amino acids. Germline CDR1 is SGHVS and CDR2 is FQNEAQ. V was pared by 5 bases and J by 4 bases, with 12 bases between. CDR3 bases: TGTGCCAGCAGCCCTGGGTCGGGGAATCAGCCCCAGCATTTT. Its translation: CASSPGSGNQPQHF. Supplemented by reference TRBV7-8 and TRBJ1-5, the full variable domain reads GAGVSQSPRYKVAKRGQDVALRCDPISGHVSLFWYQQALGQGPEFLTYFQNEAQLDKSGLPSDRFFAERPEGSVSTLKIQRTQQEDSAVYLCASSPGSGNQPQHFGDGTRLSIL.

The rearrangement joins TRBV27 to TRBJ2-7; D not resolved. The V gene's germline CDR1 is MNHEY and CDR2 SMNVEV (reference sequence). The ends were cut back, 6 bases at V and 3 bases at J, with 24 bases in the middle. The CDR3 sequence is 17 residues long. For the CDR3, the DNA is TGTGCCAGCAGCCCCTACCAGAGTGCCACACCCATCTACGAGCAGTACTTC. Translating it yields CASSPYQSATPIYEQYF.